The 12 T cell receptor beta chains reported below all come from one sample, sequenced in a study of T-cell memory formation after mild COVID-19. TCRdb re-called the 5' RACE reads with MiXCR, one entry per CDR3 protein. Of roughly 580,000 distinct CDR3 sequences in the sample, around 17% were seen once. Sequencing was done on a sample of PBMCs or a T cell subset sorted from them (not recorded which). The origin of the receptors is an adult woman who had mild COVID-19 (a few samples of this study predate the infection). Cell type and time point are not known.

This clonotype was seen only a few times. The chain has TRBV4-2 and TRBJ2-7; perhaps TRBD2 as D (5 bases). V shed 2 bases and J shed 0 bases, with 8 bases lying between them. The CDR3 runs to 14 residues. Germline V gene sequence: CDR1 LGHNA, CDR2 YNFKEQ. CDR3 in DNA: TGTGCCAGCAGCCAATTACGGGACTCCTACGAGCAGTACTTC. Translating gives CASSQLRDSYEQYF.

The V and J genes are TRBV5-1 and TRBJ1-2; 12 bases agree with TRBD1. CDR3 size: 14 residues. Trimming removed 4 bases from V and 8 bases from J; junction bases left unmatched: 6. Germline assignment: CDR1 SGHRS and CDR2 YFSETQ. CDR3 residues: CASSGGTGGEGYTF. The CDR3 nucleotides are TGCGCCAGCAGCGGCGGGACAGGGGGCGAAGGCTACACCTTC.

A few counts support this clonotype. The rearrangement uses TRBV12-3 or TRBV12-4 and TRBJ1-5; D possibly corresponds to TRBD1 (5 bases). Between the trimmed V and J ends, which lost 6 bases and 6 bases, there was a span of 12 bases. The CDR3 is 13 residues long. CDR3 loop: CASSPQDTQPQHF. The CDR3 DNA reads as TGTGCCAGCAGCCCACAGGATACTCAGCCCCAGCATTTT.

The chain recombines TRBV4-2 with TRBJ1-5, with 7 bases lining up with TRBD1. The germline V gene encodes CDR1 LGHNA and CDR2 YNFKEQ. The CDR3 consists of 15 residues. Trimming took 0 bases from V and 9 from J; bases not matched to a gene: 8. The DNA of the CDR3 is TGTGCCAGCAGCCAAGACGACAGGGTAGGTCGGCCCCAGCATTTT. The encoded protein is CASSQDDRVGRPQHF.

This clonotype was seen a handful of times. The V call is TRBV5-5, the J call TRBJ2-3; no reliable D call. V was cut by 0 bases and J by 2 bases, with 10 bases left in between. Germline loops: CDR1 SGHKS, CDR2 YYEKEE (reference sequence). CDR3 size: 15 residues. Written as DNA, the CDR3 is TGTGCCAGCAGCTTGGATGACCGGGTCACAGATACGCAGTATTTT. Its translation is CASSLDDRVTDTQYF.

J is TRBJ1-2 and V is TRBV11-2; tentative D call: TRBD1 (6 bases). The V end lost 0 bases, the J end lost 4 bases, and 15 bases lay between the germline ends. The CDR3 contains 16 residues. Looked up from germline, CDR1 is SGHAT and CDR2 is FQNNGV. The CDR3 sequence is CASSLDDLGRGYGYTF. The CDR3 coding sequence is TGTGCCAGCAGCTTAGATGATTTGGGCAGGGGCTATGGCTACACCTTC. Using reference TRBV11-2 and TRBJ1-2 for the parts outside the CDR3, the full variable domain is EAGVAQSPRYKIIEKRQSVAFWCNPISGHATLYWYQQILGQGPKLLIQFQNNGVVDDSQLPKDRFSAERLKGVDSTLKIQPAKLEDSAVYLCASSLDDLGRGYGYTFGSGTRLTVV.

This rearrangement joins TRBV20-1 to TRBJ2-7; possible D gene TRBD2, 7 bases. The germline V gene has CDR1 DFQATT and CDR2 SNEGSKA (reference sequence). With 1 base removed from V and 2 bases from J, the gap between germline ends came to 18 bases. CDR3 size: 16 residues. The CDR3 DNA reads TGCAGTGCTAGAGCTCTGGCGGGGGCTTCCCCCTACGAGCAGTACTTC. It encodes CSARALAGASPYEQYF.

V usage is TRBV12-3 or TRBV12-4 and J usage is TRBJ2-3; 9 nucleotides line up with TRBD2. The CDR3 consists of 15 residues. Unmatched junction bases numbered 5, after V lost 6 bases and J lost 1 base. CDR3 nucleotide sequence: TGTGCCAGCAGCCGATCTAGCGGGGGCACAGATACGCAGTATTTT. Its translation: CASSRSSGGTDTQYF.

This clonotype showed up just a few times. This chain joins TRBV4-1 and TRBJ1-4; D is undetermined. Germline CDR1 and CDR2: MGHRA and YSYEKL. V lost 5 bases to trimming and J lost 5 bases, with 18 bases between them. This CDR3 has 16 amino acids. DNA for the CDR3: TGCGCCAGCAGCTCCCCCCGAGGGAGTAAAAATGAAAAACTGTTTTTT. Its protein product is CASSSPRGSKNEKLFF.

CDR3 residues: CASTWTSGANVLTF. The CDR3, as DNA: TGCGCCAGCACCTGGACCTCTGGGGCCAACGTCCTGACTTTC. The chain carries TRBV5-1 and TRBJ2-6; no clear D. CDR1 is SGHRS and CDR2 is YFSETQ in the germline V gene. The germline V and J ends were trimmed by 6 bases and 0 bases, with 7 bases remaining between them. The CDR3 contains 14 residues.

The table lists this clonotype with a few counts. V usage is TRBV15 and J usage is TRBJ1-1; no firm D call. Germline V gene sequence: CDR1 LNHNV, CDR2 YYDKDF (reference sequence). V lost 1 base and J 2 bases, leaving 8 bases between the germline ends. This CDR3 comprises 14 residues. The CDR3 region has the DNA TGTGCCACCAGCAGAGTTGCGGACAACACTGAAGCTTTCTTT. It codes for CATSRVADNTEAFF. Full variable domain (rest looked up from reference TRBV15 and TRBJ1-1): DAMVIQNPRYQVTQFGKPVTLSCSQTLNHNVMYWYQQKSSQAPKLLFHYYDKDFNNEADTPDNFQSRRPNTSFCFLDIRSPGLGDTAMYLCATSRVADNTEAFFGQGTRLTVV.

This clonotype has only one observation. J is TRBJ2-4 and V is TRBV28; weak D call: TRBD1 (6 bases). CDR1 is MDHEN, CDR2 SYDVKM, per germline. The CDR3 consists of 14 residues. V gave up 3 bases and J gave up 15 bases, with 21 bases separating them. CDR3 loop: CASSFGEPGQPTYF. In DNA form, the CDR3 reads TGTGCCAGCAGTTTCGGGGAGCCCGGACAGCCCACGTACTTC. The whole variable domain, filled in from reference TRBV28 and TRBJ2-4, reads DVKVTQSSRYLVKRTGEKVFLECVQDMDHENMFWYRQDPGLGLRLIYFSYDVKMKEKGDIPEGYSVSREKKERFSLILESASTNQTSMYLCASSFGEPGQPTYFGAGTRLSVL.